One sample yielded the 25 T cell receptor beta chains listed below, sequenced in a study of T cell changes during pregnancy in multiple sclerosis. Some clones are missing from TCRdb's copy, which holds only in-frame ones; the method was immunoSEQ multiplex PCR. The sample has 65,000 to 95,000 clones; around 89% are singletons. The starting material was peripheral blood, obtained before pregnancy. These receptors originate from a female donor with multiple sclerosis, enrolled in a pregnancy study.

The J gene is TRBJ2-5, the V gene TRBV5-3; 10 nucleotides agree with TRBD2. TRBV5-3 is an open reading frame, and its role is uncertain. This CDR3 is 18 amino acids long. The J segment lost 6 bases and the V segment lost 4 bases, leaving 18 bases of the junction unmatched. Written as DNA, the CDR3 is TGTGCCAGAAGCCCGAGACCTGAGGGGACTAGCGATAGAAAGACCCAGTACTTC. Amino acids: CARSPRPEGTSDRKTQYF.

This chain links TRBV11-2 with TRBJ2-6; 8 nucleotides align to TRBD1. Germline values: CDR1 SGHAT, CDR2 FQNNGV. Germline trimming cut 3 bases from V and 0 bases from J; bases unmatched to any gene: 4. CDR3 length: 17 residues. CDR3 DNA sequence: TGTGCCAGCAGCTTTAGACAGGGGATCTCTGGGGCCAACGTCCTGACTTTC. Its protein is CASSFRQGISGANVLTF. Full variable domain (rest looked up from reference TRBV11-2 and TRBJ2-6): EAGVAQSPRYKIIEKRQSVAFWCNPISGHATLYWYQQILGQGPKLLIQFQNNGVVDDSQLPKDRFSAERLKGVDSTLKIQPAKLEDSAVYLCASSFRQGISGANVLTFGAGSRLTVL.

The genes are TRBV7-9 and TRBJ1-1, with a weak D call TRBD1 (6 bases). Germline lookup yields CDR1 SEHNR and CDR2 FQNEAQ (reference sequence). The CDR3 totals 15 residues. V was cut by 5 bases and J by 1 base, with 14 bases left in between. The CDR3 loop is CASSSRGAENTEAFF. The CDR3 DNA reads as TGTGCCAGCAGCAGCAGGGGAGCCGAGAACACTGAAGCTTTCTTT. Variable domain in full (rest from reference TRBV7-9 and TRBJ1-1): DTGVSQNPRHKITKRGQNVTFRCDPISEHNRLYWYRQTLGQGPEFLTYFQNEAQLEKSRLLSDRFSAERPKGSFSTLEIQRTEQGDSAMYLCASSSRGAENTEAFFGQGTRLTVV.

This clone came up once. The V call is TRBV28, the J call TRBJ1-2, with a weak D call TRBD1 (5 bases). CDR1 is MDHEN, CDR2 SYDVKM, per germline. CDR3 length equals 13 residues. V lost 2 bases, J lost 7 bases, and 11 bases lay in between. CDR3 nucleotides: TGTGCCAGCAGTTTACCTGGGGCCCGTGGCTACACCTTC. Residues: CASSLPGARGYTF.

This clone was found once. The chain joins TRBV19 to TRBJ1-3; D ambiguous. The CDR3 totals 13 residues. Germline CDR1 LNHDA, CDR2 SQIVND (reference sequence). V was trimmed by 6 bases and J by 0 bases, leaving 6 bases between them. The CDR3 is CASRQNSGNTIYF. In DNA form, the CDR3 reads TGTGCCAGTAGACAGAACTCTGGAAACACCATATATTTT.

The chain couples TRBV7-9 to TRBJ2-5; possible D gene TRBD2, 6 bases. With 6 bases removed from V and 7 bases from J, the gap between germline ends came to 12 bases. The CDR3 covers 12 residues. The germline gives CDR1 SEHNR, CDR2 FQNEAQ (reference sequence). The CDR3 DNA sequence: TGTGCCAGCAGGATAGCGGAGGGGACCCAGTACTTC. Translation gives CASRIAEGTQYF.

V gene TRBV19 combines with J gene TRBJ1-5; D gene uncertain. V lost 7 bases and J 5 bases, leaving 15 bases between the germline ends. Germline V gene lookup returns CDR1 LNHDA and CDR2 SQIVND (reference sequence). This CDR3 is built from 14 residues. Here the CDR3 reads CASNDLRVYQPQHF. Here the CDR3 DNA reads TGTGCCAGTAACGATCTGCGGGTTTATCAGCCCCAGCATTTT.

This chain links TRBV7-3 with TRBJ2-7; D ambiguous. Germline CDR1 is SGHTA and CDR2 is FQGTGA. The V end lost 5 bases, the J end lost 6 bases, and 14 bases lay between the germline ends. The CDR3 totals 13 residues. CDR3 protein: CASSLRPSGEQYF. CDR3 DNA: TGTGCCAGCAGCCTTCGTCCTTCAGGCGAGCAGTACTTC.

The rearrangement joins TRBV1 to TRBJ2-4; the DNA was not used to check the table's D call, TRBD2. TRBV1 is tagged as a pseudogene. The CDR3 consists of 11 residues. CDR3 residues: CTSTGGNIQYF. The DNA for the CDR3 is TGCACCTCTACCGGGGGAAACATTCAGTACTTC.

The chain links TRBV28 to TRBJ1-5, with D possibly matching TRBD1 (5 bases). This CDR3 comprises 14 residues. V lost 3 bases and J 3 bases, leaving 9 bases between the germline ends. Per germline, CDR1 MDHEN and CDR2 SYDVKM. CDR3 region: CASSFDSSNQPQHF. In DNA, the CDR3 is TGTGCCAGCAGTTTCGACAGCTCCAATCAGCCCCAGCATTTT.

V gene TRBV27 combines with J gene TRBJ1-2, with TRBD1 identical over 9 bases. Germline CDR1 reads MNHEY; CDR2 reads SMNVEV (reference sequence). CDR3 length equals 14 residues. The V segment lost 1 base and the J segment 8 bases; nucleotides outside the gene matches: 5. CDR3 loop: CASSLWGQGRGYTF. In DNA form, the CDR3 reads TGTGCCAGCAGTTTATGGGGACAGGGTCGGGGCTACACCTTC.

The chain carries TRBV18 and TRBJ1-3; D unclear. This CDR3 region has 16 residues. CDR1 is KGHSH, CDR2 LQKENI, per germline. Trimming took 0 bases from V and 0 from J, leaving 9 bases between them. The CDR3 protein is CASSPPGKLSGNTIYF. CDR3 DNA sequence: TGTGCCAGCTCACCACCCGGGAAACTCTCTGGAAACACCATATATTTT.

This clone was recorded only once. The genes are TRBV18 and TRBJ2-5; TRBD2 matches 11 bases. Germline V gene sequence: CDR1 KGHSH, CDR2 LQKENI. The length of the CDR3 is 15 residues. Trimming at V came to 3 bases and at J to 4 bases, leaving 4 bases not matched to a gene. The CDR3 DNA sequence: TGTGCCAGCTCACCTGGGACTAGCGGAAGAGAGACCCAGTACTTC. Amino acids: CASSPGTSGRETQYF.

The chain joins TRBV11-1 to TRBJ1-2; possible D gene TRBD1, 6 bases. CDR3 size: 13 residues. Germline V gene data show CDR1 as SGHAT and CDR2 as FQDESV (reference sequence). The V end lost 5 bases, the J end lost 8 bases, and 15 bases lay between the germline ends. The CDR3 spells CASSEGQARGYTF. The CDR3 bases are TGTGCCAGCAGCGAGGGACAAGCTCGAGGCTACACCTTC.

The chain links TRBV6-1 to TRBJ1-1; 8 nucleotides match TRBD1. V lost 4 bases, J lost 4 bases, and 5 bases stayed unmatched. The CDR3 consists of 14 residues. The germline CDR1 and CDR2 sequences are MNHNS and SASEGT. The CDR3 region is CASSGTGQSTEAFF. CDR3 DNA sequence: TGTGCCAGCAGTGGGACAGGGCAGAGCACTGAAGCTTTCTTT.

The DNA of the CDR3 is TGTGCCAGCAGCTCCCTGGCGGGTGGGGGCAATCAGCCCCAGCATTTT. Protein: CASSSLAGGGNQPQHF. This sequence joins TRBV11-2 and TRBJ1-5; D remains ambiguous. CDR3 length equals 16 residues. The ends were cut back, 4 bases at V and 2 bases at J, with 15 bases in the middle. Germline values: CDR1 SGHAT, CDR2 FQNNGV.

This chain uses TRBV30 with TRBJ2-2, with 7 nucleotides matching TRBD2. The CDR3 contains 14 residues. The germline V gene encodes CDR1 GTSNPN and CDR2 SVGIG (reference sequence). J gave up 4 bases and V 5 bases, and 7 bases lay outside the gene matches. The CDR3 nucleotides are TGTGCCTGGGTGAGGGGAGGGATCACCGGGGAGCTGTTTTTT. This gives the protein CAWVRGGITGELFF.

The chain has TRBV9 and TRBJ2-1; D may be TRBD1 (5 bases). CDR1 and CDR2 from the germline V gene are SGDLS and YYNGEE. With 0 bases removed from V and 6 bases from J, the gap between germline ends came to 13 bases. The CDR3 runs to 15 residues. CDR3 sequence (DNA): TGTGCCAGCAGCGTAGGCAGGGAAGGAATCAATGAGCAGTTCTTC. This sequence encodes CASSVGREGINEQFF.

This chain links TRBV9 with TRBJ2-2; 8 bases are a match to TRBD2. The junction had 5 bases not matched to a gene; V was cut back by 4 bases and J by 3 bases. The CDR3 runs to 15 residues. Germline V gives CDR1 SGDLS, CDR2 YYNGEE. The CDR3 is CASSPTGGHTGELFF. The CDR3 coding sequence is TGTGCCAGCAGCCCGACGGGGGGGCACACCGGGGAGCTGTTTTTT.

The chain carries TRBV5-4 and TRBJ2-7, with a tentative D call TRBD1 (6 bases). Germline V lookup: CDR1 SGHNT, CDR2 YYREEE (reference sequence). The V end lost 7 bases, the J end lost 2 bases, and 16 bases lay between the germline ends. The CDR3 is 14 residues long. The CDR3: CASEIRGPTYEQYF. Here the CDR3 DNA reads TGTGCCAGCGAAATCAGGGGCCCAACCTACGAGCAGTACTTC. The entire variable domain, with the rest obtained from reference TRBV5-4 and TRBJ2-7, is as follows: ETGVTQSPTHLIKTRGQQVTLRCSSQSGHNTVSWYQQALGQGPQFIFQYYREEENGRGNFPPRFSGLQFPNYSSELNVNALELDDSALYLCASEIRGPTYEQYFGPGTRLTVT.

This sequence joins TRBV19 and TRBJ1-5; perhaps TRBD1 as D (6 bases). V gave up 3 bases and J gave up 5 bases, with 17 bases separating them. The V gene's germline CDR1 is LNHDA and CDR2 SQIVND (reference sequence). The CDR3 length is 16 residues. The CDR3 nucleotides read TGTGCCAGTAGTATCCGGCACAGGGCGGTATATCAGCCCCAGCATTTT. This sequence encodes CASSIRHRAVYQPQHF.

The chain couples TRBV10-3 to TRBJ1-1, with TRBD1 matching 8 bases. Germline V gene sequence: CDR1 ENHRY, CDR2 SYGVKD. V lost 3 bases, J lost 7 bases, and 7 bases stayed unmatched. The CDR3 is 14 amino acids. CDR3: CAISEGQGDGEAFF. CDR3 sequence (DNA): TGTGCCATCAGTGAAGGACAGGGCGACGGTGAAGCTTTCTTT.

CDR3 loop: CASSLWAGAFF. The CDR3 coding sequence is TGTGCCAGCAGCTTATGGGCGGGAGCTTTCTTT. The rearrangement joins TRBV13 to TRBJ1-1; no clear D gene. The CDR3 covers 11 residues. Germline V CDR1 and CDR2: PRHDT, FYEKMQ (reference sequence). The V end was cut by 2 bases, the J end by 10 bases, with 8 bases between.

The chain employs TRBV7-9 and TRBJ2-3; D remains unclear. The V and J ends lost 5 bases and 4 bases respectively, with 10 bases between them. This CDR3 region has 13 residues. Germline assignment: CDR1 SEHNR and CDR2 FQNEAQ (reference sequence). This chain's CDR3 is CASSNLAPDTQYF. Written as DNA, the CDR3 is TGTGCCAGCAGCAACTTAGCCCCAGATACGCAGTATTTT.

The chain recombines TRBV28 with TRBJ1-5; D possibly corresponds to TRBD1 (6 bases). The CDR3 has 14 amino acids. With 4 bases removed from V and 7 bases from J, the gap between germline ends came to 14 bases. Per germline, CDR1 MDHEN and CDR2 SYDVKM. CDR3 loop: CASSWGHIDQPQHF. The CDR3 DNA reads TGTGCCAGCAGTTGGGGACATATCGACCAGCCCCAGCATTTT.